Presented here are 5 T cell receptor beta chains from one specimen sequenced in a study of control samples from healthy donors and cancer patients (dated by TCRdb to 2018 to 2021). Receptor libraries were prepared by the immunoSEQ multiplex PCR assay. The source is immuneACCESS, and TCRdb retained only in-frame sequences with V and J called. Part of the clones is not carried over; for the studies checked, unresolved V genes explain less than half of this, and the remainder is unexplained. The sample yields some 67,000 clones; 85% to 90% were counted once. The ten most abundant clones make up under 20% of the sample. The sample consisted of PBMCs. The receptor set was obtained from a man between 60 and 75 years old with lung cancer.

V gene TRBV4-2 combines with J gene TRBJ2-1; 8 bases fit TRBD2. Trimming removed 0 bases from V and 0 bases from J; junction bases left unmatched: 4. Germline values: CDR1 LGHNA, CDR2 YNFKEQ. CDR3 size: 17 residues. The CDR3 DNA follows: TGTGCCAGCAGCCAAGATGCGGGGGGCGACTCCTACAATGAGCAGTTCTTC. Its translation is CASSQDAGGDSYNEQFF.

The V gene is TRBV7-2, the J gene TRBJ2-7; no firm D call. This CDR3 spans 14 amino acids. Germline CDR1 and CDR2: SGHTA and FQGNSA. The germline V and J ends were trimmed by 1 base and 3 bases, with 10 bases remaining between them. The CDR3 sequence: CASSLGSDSYEQYF. In nucleotides, the CDR3 is TGTGCCAGCAGCTTAGGCTCGGATAGCTACGAGCAGTACTTC.

This chain uses TRBV24-1 with TRBJ2-6; no definite D call. Germline V gene lookup returns CDR1 KGHDR and CDR2 SFDVKD. The CDR3 has 13 amino acids. Trimming removed 7 bases at V and 1 base at J, with 4 bases between. CDR3: CATSQSGANVLTF. The DNA for the CDR3 is TGTGCCACCAGCCAATCTGGGGCCAACGTCCTGACTTTC.

This clone is a singleton in its sample. The gene calls are TRBV14 and TRBJ1-1; D is undetermined. Germline CDR1 is SGHDN and CDR2 is FVKESK. The CDR3 sequence is 13 residues long. Trimming stripped 3 bases from V and 1 base from J, with 6 bases between. CDR3 amino acids: CASSHGQNTEAFF. The CDR3 region has the DNA TGTGCCAGCAGCCATGGCCAGAACACTGAAGCTTTCTTT.

This clone was observed a single time. This chain connects TRBV13 to TRBJ2-7, with a weak D call TRBD2 (6 bases). V was cut by 2 bases and J by 2 bases, with 13 bases left in between. Per the germline V gene, CDR1 is PRHDT and CDR2 is FYEKMQ (reference sequence). This CDR3 spans 15 amino acids. The chain's CDR3 is CASSLSYGGPYEQYV. The CDR3 nucleotides are TGTGCCAGCAGCTTATCCTACGGGGGACCCTACGAGCAGTACGTC.